One sample yielded the 26 T cell receptor beta chains listed below, sequenced in a study of molecular identifiers for immune sequencing clone quantification. One entry per CDR3 protein, called by TCRdb with MiXCR from the PCR reads. The table shows over 300,000 distinct CDR3 sequences, with 24% occurring only once. The sequencing input was naive CD8+ T cells from blood, with Jurkat cell RNA spiked in. Sample subset: FACS-sorted CD8+CD4-CCR7+CD45RA+ naive T cells. These TCRs come from a human donor in good health. Some libraries in this study had Jurkat cell RNA spiked in.

This clonotype was seen only a few times. The chain has TRBV7-9 and TRBJ1-4; TRBD1 aligns across 7 bases. From germline, CDR1 is SEHNR and CDR2 FQNEAQ (reference sequence). Trimming took 5 bases from V and 7 from J; bases not matched to a gene: 13. The CDR3 contains 16 residues. CDR3 in amino acids: CASSPILRGGGEKLFF. As DNA, the CDR3 is TGTGCCAGCAGCCCTATTTTAAGAGGGGGCGGTGAAAAACTGTTTTTT.

This clonotype showed up just a few times. J is TRBJ1-1 and V is TRBV7-9; D remains ambiguous. The V end lost 1 base, the J end lost 7 bases, and 10 bases lay between the germline ends. The CDR3 totals 13 residues. Germline-derived CDR1 and CDR2 are SEHNR and FQNEAQ (reference sequence). CDR3 sequence (DNA): TGTGCCAGCAGCTTAGTTCGGGCAGATGAAGCTTTCTTT. It is translated as CASSLVRADEAFF.

The chain carries TRBV20-1 and TRBJ1-2, with unresolved D. CDR3 length: 13 residues. Germline-derived CDR1 and CDR2 are DFQATT and SNEGSKA (reference sequence). The CDR3 loop is CRTKPPRLVGYTF. In DNA form, the CDR3 reads TGCAGAACCAAACCCCCGAGATTAGTGGGCTACACCTTC.

The sample holds a few counts of this clonotype. The chain uses TRBV6-1 and TRBJ2-2; D might be TRBD1 (5 bases). The CDR3 length is 13 residues. Between the trimmed V and J ends, which lost 10 bases and 4 bases, there was a span of 13 bases. Germline values: CDR1 MNHNS, CDR2 SASEGT. CDR3 residues: CATLDILTGELFF. CDR3 sequence (DNA): TGTGCCACCTTGGACATTCTCACCGGGGAGCTGTTTTTT.

The chain recombines TRBV12-5 with TRBJ1-1; 7 bases agree with TRBD1. The V gene's germline CDR1 is LGHNT and CDR2 FRNRAP. V lost 5 bases and J lost 1; bases outside the gene matches: 4. This CDR3 is 14 amino acids long. As DNA, the CDR3 is TGTGCTAGTGGTGGGGACAGTACGAACACTGAAGCTTTCTTT. Protein: CASGGDSTNTEAFF.

Comment on this clonotype: A much larger clone differs by one base, so this may be a read error. Given the absence of the conserved phenylalanine or tryptophan at the CDR3 end, a read error is likely. The gene calls are TRBV6-5 and TRBJ2-7; 12 bases fit TRBD1. The germline V gene has CDR1 MNHEY and CDR2 SVGAGI. This CDR3 contains 16 residues. V was pared by 0 bases and J by 3 bases, with 3 bases of the junction left unmatched. In DNA, the CDR3 is TGTGCCAGCAGTTACTCCGGGACAGGGGGCGTCTACGAGCAGTACCTC. Its protein product is CASSYSGTGGVYEQYL.

The chain combines TRBV4-1 with TRBJ1-1; no clear D. The CDR3 extends over 15 amino acids. V lost 0 bases and J 4 bases, leaving 12 bases between the germline ends. Per the germline V gene, CDR1 is MGHRA and CDR2 is YSYEKL. CDR3 loop: CASSQDRRAGTEAFF. CDR3 DNA: TGCGCCAGCAGCCAAGATAGGAGGGCGGGCACTGAAGCTTTCTTT.

Ten or more counts support this clonotype. The CDR3 sequence is CASSLEEPSEKLFF. In nucleotides, the CDR3 is TGCGCCAGCAGCTTGGAGGAGCCGAGTGAAAAACTGTTTTTT. This sequence joins TRBV5-1 and TRBJ1-4; D ambiguous. This CDR3 comprises 14 residues. CDR1 and CDR2 (germline): SGHRS, YFSETQ. Trimming left V 0 bases short and J 7 bases short, with 10 bases between.

The CDR3 protein is CASTPLAGGSYEQYF. DNA of the CDR3: TGTGCCAGCACCCCTCTAGCGGGGGGGTCCTACGAGCAGTACTTC. V and J are TRBV7-6 and TRBJ2-7; TRBD2 matches at 12 bases. V trimming: 7 bases; J trimming: 1 base; junction bases outside the gene matches: 5. The CDR3 totals 15 residues. Looked up from germline, CDR1 is SGHVS and CDR2 is FNYEAQ.

This clonotype was found a few times. V gene TRBV7-9 combines with J gene TRBJ1-2; TRBD1 agrees at 7 bases. Germline CDR1 reads SEHNR; CDR2 reads FQNEAQ (reference sequence). The trim removed 4 bases at V and 1 base at J, leaving 9 bases unmatched. This CDR3 is 16 amino acids long. The CDR3 here is CASSSNYRGDNYGYTF. CDR3 nucleotide sequence: TGTGCCAGCAGCTCAAACTACAGGGGCGATAACTATGGCTACACCTTC.

In regard to this clonotype: Given a much more abundant clone one base away, this may be a read error. The conserved phenylalanine or tryptophan normally closing the CDR3 is absent here, so this likely arose from a read error. The chain uses TRBV6-5 and TRBJ1-6, with D hard to call. CDR3 size: 13 residues. The germline V gene has CDR1 MNHEY and CDR2 SVGAGI. Trimming shortened V by 4 bases and J by 9 bases, and 10 bases separated the two germline ends. The CDR3 sequence: CASSSTLSSPLHS. In DNA form, the CDR3 reads TGTGCCAGCAGTTCGACATTGAGTTCACCCCTCCACTCT.

This clonotype showed up many times. For the CDR3, the DNA is TGTGCCAGCAGCTTAGAGGGGACTAGCGGAGCAGATACGCAGTATTTT. Residues: CASSLEGTSGADTQYF. This chain joins TRBV7-8 and TRBJ2-3; 11 positions match TRBD2. Germline V lookup: CDR1 SGHVS, CDR2 FQNEAQ. After removal of 1 base from V and 4 bases from J, the junction contained 4 bases not matched to a gene. This CDR3 has 16 amino acids.

This clonotype has ten or more counts. This chain links TRBV7-9 with TRBJ2-7; either TRBD1 or TRBD2 may fit D (5 bases each). V was shortened by 2 bases and J by 6 bases, with 14 bases between the two germline ends. Germline V gene data show CDR1 as SEHNR and CDR2 as FQNEAQ (reference sequence). The CDR3 runs to 14 residues. This CDR3 reads CASSLSRPGLEQYF. The CDR3, as DNA: TGTGCCAGCAGCTTAAGCAGGCCGGGGCTCGAGCAGTACTTC.

V gene TRBV20-1 combines with J gene TRBJ2-7; 7 nucleotides line up with TRBD1. The CDR3 is 14 residues long. The V gene's germline CDR1 is DFQATT and CDR2 SNEGSKA (reference sequence). The ends lost 0 bases at V and 0 bases at J; junction bases unmatched: 2. The CDR3 nucleotides are TGCAGTGCTAGAGAACAGGGGTACTCCTACGAGCAGTACTTC. It translates to CSAREQGYSYEQYF.

Comments on this clonotype: Relative to the germline gene, one junction end is altered; a read error may explain this. The gene calls are TRBV4-3 and TRBJ1-1; D uncertain. In germline, CDR1 is LGHNA, CDR2 YSLEER. The CDR3 length is 16 residues. The CDR3 protein is CASSQDLTSLNTEALF. In DNA, the CDR3 is TGCGCCAGCAGCCAAGATCTGACGTCCCTGAACACTGAAGCTTTATTT.

This clonotype has a count of ten or more. This chain connects TRBV7-9 to TRBJ1-5; D gene unclear. CDR3 size: 13 residues. In germline, CDR1 is SEHNR, CDR2 FQNEAQ (reference sequence). Trimming removed 5 bases from V and 4 bases from J, with 9 bases in between. The CDR3 DNA is TGTGCCAGCAGCCCTGGAGGTAATCAGCCCCAGCATTTT. It yields the protein CASSPGGNQPQHF.

This chain joins TRBV5-6 and TRBJ1-6, with a tentative D call TRBD1 (6 bases). The CDR3 spans 15 residues. Trimming took 1 base from V and 9 from J, leaving 14 bases between them. From germline, CDR1 is SGHDT and CDR2 YYEEEE. CDR3 nucleotides: TGTGCCAGCAGCTTGCAACAGGGTCCCTTTTCACCCCTCCACTTT. This sequence encodes CASSLQQGPFSPLHF.

Concerning this clonotype itself: A read error may explain this, as a much larger clone is one base away. This chain uses TRBV7-6 with TRBJ2-3; D possibly matches TRBD1 or TRBD2 (5 bases each). This CDR3 is built from 16 residues. The germline gives CDR1 SGHVS, CDR2 FNYEAQ. The DNA for the CDR3 is TGTACCAGCAGCCCCCAGGGATTCGGGGGCACAGATACGCAGTATTTT. Its translation is CTSSPQGFGGTDTQYF. Together with reference TRBV7-6 and TRBJ2-3, the CDR3 gives the full variable domain: GAGVSQSPRYKVTKRGQDVALRCDPISGHVSLYWYRQALGQGPEFLTYFNYEAQQDKSGLPNDRFSAERPEGSISTLTIQRTEQRDSAMYRCTSSPQGFGGTDTQYFGPGTRLTVL.

This clonotype was recorded at least ten times. The chain joins TRBV2 to TRBJ2-5; perhaps TRBD1 as D (5 bases). Germline CDR1 and CDR2: SNHLY and FYNNEI. Trimming pared 2 bases from V and 2 bases from J, leaving 12 bases between. The CDR3 consists of 15 residues. The CDR3 protein is CASSETGHLQETQYF. The CDR3 region has the DNA TGTGCCAGCAGTGAAACCGGACACCTGCAAGAGACCCAGTACTTC.

The chain links TRBV7-3 to TRBJ2-6; D unclear. There are 14 residues in the CDR3. Germline assignment: CDR1 SGHTA and CDR2 FQGTGA. Trimming took off 2 bases at V and 2 bases at J, with 4 bases between the two ends. CDR3 residues: CASSLDAGANVLTF. The CDR3 DNA reads TGTGCCAGCAGCTTAGATGCTGGGGCCAACGTCCTGACTTTC.

The rearrangement uses TRBV7-6 and TRBJ2-2; D possibly uses TRBD1 or TRBD2 (9 bases each). Trimming stripped 10 bases from V and 6 bases from J, with 27 bases between. The length of the CDR3 is 17 residues. Germline V gene lookup returns CDR1 SGHVS and CDR2 FNYEAQ. In DNA form, the CDR3 reads TGTGCCACCAACGACAGGGGGATCGGCGGGGGGGCCGGGGAGCTGTTTTTT. Protein sequence: CATNDRGIGGGAGELFF.

A note on this clonotype: A clone one base away is much larger, so this may be a read error. No conserved phenylalanine or tryptophan ends this CDR3, so it is likely a read error. V is TRBV12-3 or TRBV12-4 and J is TRBJ1-5, with TRBD1 matching 8 bases. The CDR3 has 14 residues. The junction had 2 bases not matched to a gene; V was cut back by 3 bases and J by 4 bases. As DNA, the CDR3 is TGTGCCAGCAGTTTGAACAGGGGGAATCAGCCCCAGCATTTA. Its protein is CASSLNRGNQPQHL.

This clonotype showed up many times. The CDR3: CASSSHGLTDTQYF. CDR3 nucleotide sequence: TGTGCCAGCAGCTCCCACGGACTCACAGATACGCAGTATTTT. The chain is built from TRBV7-9 and TRBJ2-3; weak D call: TRBD2 (5 bases). CDR1 and CDR2 from the germline V gene are SEHNR and FQNEAQ (reference sequence). V lost 4 bases, J lost 2 bases, and 10 bases lay in between. This CDR3 has 14 amino acids.

This clonotype was observed many times. The genes are TRBV27 and TRBJ2-7, with D perhaps assigned TRBD1 or TRBD2 (5 bases each). Trimming cost V 3 bases and J 4 bases, with 10 bases left between them. The CDR3 is 13 amino acids. CDR1 is MNHEY and CDR2 is SMNVEV in the germline V gene (reference sequence). The CDR3 region is CASSFGTGYEQYF. The CDR3 DNA reads as TGTGCCAGCAGTTTCGGGACCGGTTACGAGCAGTACTTC.

This rearrangement joins TRBV7-9 to TRBJ2-2; D unresolved. V lost 0 bases and J lost 5, with 7 bases in between. The CDR3 loop spans 14 amino acids. Germline CDR1 SEHNR, CDR2 FQNEAQ (reference sequence). This CDR3 reads CASSLAPWTGELFF. DNA for the CDR3: TGTGCCAGCAGCTTAGCTCCTTGGACCGGGGAGCTGTTTTTT.

The chain uses TRBV14 and TRBJ2-7; TRBD1 might be the D (5 bases). The germline V and J ends were trimmed by 1 base and 4 bases, with 11 bases remaining between them. Germline loops: CDR1 SGHDN, CDR2 FVKESK. CDR3 length: 14 residues. DNA for the CDR3: TGTGCCAGCAGCCAAGGGGGCTGGGCGTACGAGCAGTACTTC. Protein sequence: CASSQGGWAYEQYF.